This T cell receptor (beta chain) was captured by sequencing in a study of CD8+CD57+ T cells in acquired aplastic anemia. Study-level points and caveats: Sharing between patients and controls was observed for twenty-nine CD8+ CDR3 sequences.

The CDR3 loop spans 14 amino acids. In germline, CDR1 is SEHNR, CDR2 FQNEAQ (reference sequence). Between the trimmed V and J ends, which lost 2 bases and 7 bases, there was a span of 14 bases. As for this clonotype: No antigen is known for it. Since no conserved phenylalanine or tryptophan closes the CDR3, a read error is the likely cause.

Genomic DNA was employed as the template in profiling TCR beta VDJ and CDR3. Using its own MiXCR run on the reads, TCRdb lists one record per CDR3 protein. The sample has about 160,000 distinct CDR3 sequences; approximately 51% are singletons. Selection for sequencing was limited to patients who had shown CD8+CD57+ cell expansion by flow cytometry. Each patient had severe acquired aplastic anemia. The sample was sorted CD4+, CD8+, or CD8+CD57+ T cells (not recorded which) from PBMCs. The chain recombines TRBV7-9 with TRBJ2-5; D gene uncertain. The clonotype was recovered from a human donor with aplastic anemia. The CDR3 is CASSLKESLLTQYL. CDR3 sequence (DNA): TGTGCCAGCAGCTTAAAAGAATCACTTTTGACCCAGTACCTC.